The next 24 T cell receptor beta chains were all read from a single sample in a study of shared clonotypes between healthy human individuals (dated by TCRdb to about 2020). The library was built by means of the immunoSEQ multiplex PCR assay. Entries here come from immuneACCESS through TCRdb and include only in-frame sequences with V and J called. Some clones fail to appear in such tables; in the studies checked, an unresolved V gene covers under half of the shortfall, and the cause of the remainder is unknown. In all, the sample holds around 510,000 clones, and around 81% of those were seen once. In total, the top ten clones hold around 12% of the sample. Material for sequencing was PBMCs. Every receptor here comes from a woman in her thirties or forties in good health. Some clones in this sample may be carry-over from other donors' samples.

V gene TRBV19 combines with J gene TRBJ1-4; D perhaps matches TRBD1 (6 bases). The CDR3 consists of 14 residues. Trimming took 4 bases from V and 8 from J, leaving 14 bases between them. Germline CDR1 LNHDA, CDR2 SQIVND (reference sequence). DNA of the CDR3: TGTGCCAGTAGTAATGACCGGGACACAGAAAAACTGTTTTTT. Its protein product is CASSNDRDTEKLFF.

DNA of the CDR3: TGTGCCACCAGCAGAGCGGGTACCAACAGGAAGGATACGCAGTATTTT. Protein sequence: CATSRAGTNRKDTQYF. The gene calls are TRBV15 and TRBJ2-3; D is possibly TRBD1 (5 bases). V dropped 1 base and J dropped 6 bases, with 17 bases sitting between them. CDR3 length: 16 amino acids. Germline CDR1 is LNHNV and CDR2 is YYDKDF (reference sequence). Combining the CDR3 with reference TRBV15 and TRBJ2-3 gives the whole variable domain DAMVIQNPRYQVTQFGKPVTLSCSQTLNHNVMYWYQQKSSQAPKLLFHYYDKDFNNEADTPDNFQSRRPNTSFCFLDIRSPGLGDTAMYLCATSRAGTNRKDTQYFGPGTRLTVL.

A single count supports this clone. The chain links TRBV4-1 to TRBJ2-4; D remains ambiguous. CDR1 and CDR2 (germline): MGHRA, YSYEKL. V dropped 5 bases and J dropped 0 bases, with 8 bases sitting between them. The CDR3 loop spans 14 amino acids. This chain's CDR3 is CASSAPLAKNIQYF. The CDR3 coding sequence is TGCGCCAGCAGCGCCCCCTTAGCCAAAAACATTCAGTACTTC.

This chain connects TRBV28 to TRBJ1-5, with D possibly matching TRBD1 (5 bases). Germline CDR1 reads MDHEN; CDR2 reads SYDVKM. The length of the CDR3 is 20 residues. Trimming took off 4 bases at V and 4 bases at J, with 29 bases between the two ends. For the CDR3, the DNA is TGTGCCAGCAGTTGGCCCTCGGCAGGGAGATATTATGCGGGGAATCAGCCCCAGCATTTT. This gives the protein CASSWPSAGRYYAGNQPQHF.

This chain joins TRBV18 and TRBJ1-1; TRBD1 aligns across 12 bases. V trimming: 5 bases; J trimming: 5 bases; junction bases outside the gene matches: 3. The germline V gene encodes CDR1 KGHSH and CDR2 LQKENI. This CDR3 contains 14 residues. The DNA of the CDR3 is TGTGCCAGCTCATCGGGACAGGGGGCGACTGAAGCTTTCTTT. This sequence encodes CASSSGQGATEAFF.

The V call is TRBV30, the J call TRBJ2-2, with 11 bases identical to TRBD2. There are 18 residues in the CDR3. Germline V gene data show CDR1 as GTSNPN and CDR2 as SVGIG (reference sequence). V trimming: 0 bases; J trimming: 4 bases; junction bases outside the gene matches: 10. Here the CDR3 reads CAWSVYPTSGRGTGELFF. In nucleotides, the CDR3 is TGTGCCTGGAGTGTATACCCTACTAGCGGGAGAGGCACCGGGGAGCTGTTTTTT.

The V gene is TRBV6-1, the J gene TRBJ2-2; 8 nucleotides line up with TRBD1. The V segment lost 1 base and the J segment 1 base; nucleotides outside the gene matches: 2. Per germline, CDR1 MNHNS and CDR2 SASEGT. The CDR3 length is 16 residues. The CDR3 bases are TGTGCCAGCAGTGAAGGGGGGACAGGGAACACCGGGGAGCTGTTTTTT. Translation gives CASSEGGTGNTGELFF.

The V and J genes are TRBV5-1 and TRBJ2-2; 8 bases line up with TRBD1. The junction had 5 bases not matched to a gene; V was cut back by 0 bases and J by 4 bases. The CDR3 loop spans 16 amino acids. Germline V gives CDR1 SGHRS, CDR2 YFSETQ. The CDR3 DNA sequence: TGCGCCAGCAGCTTGGGGACAGGGTCCCGCACCGGGGAGCTGTTTTTT. Protein product: CASSLGTGSRTGELFF.

The chain joins TRBV29-1 to TRBJ2-1, with D tentatively TRBD1 (6 bases). This CDR3 is 13 amino acids long. V lost 2 bases and J lost 7, with 12 bases in between. Looked up from germline, CDR1 is SQVTM and CDR2 is ANQGSEA. The CDR3 bases are TGCAGCGTTGAAACACAAGGGACAAATGAGCAGTTCTTC. Translation gives CSVETQGTNEQFF.

This chain uses TRBV27 with TRBJ2-5; weak D call: TRBD1 (6 bases). CDR1 is MNHEY, CDR2 SMNVEV, per germline (reference sequence). The CDR3 contains 11 residues. Deletions cut 6 bases from V and 12 bases from J, with 14 bases between. The CDR3 here is CASRRKGVEYF. CDR3 in DNA: TGTGCCAGCAGACGTAAGGGGGTGGAGTACTTC.

The V and J genes are TRBV6-4 and TRBJ2-1; D may be TRBD1 (5 bases). Trimming left V 3 bases short and J 8 bases short, with 14 bases between. Germline CDR1 and CDR2: MRHNA and SNTAGT. This CDR3 is built from 14 residues. CDR3 in amino acids: CASSESGARDEQFF. The DNA for the CDR3 is TGTGCCAGCAGTGAGAGTGGGGCACGGGATGAGCAGTTCTTC.

This chain joins TRBV5-6 and TRBJ2-1; maybe TRBD1 (5 bases). This CDR3 comprises 13 residues. In germline, CDR1 is SGHDT, CDR2 YYEEEE. V was clipped by 4 bases and J by 9 bases, with 14 bases between them. The CDR3: CASSLPQGGEQFF. The CDR3 DNA is TGTGCCAGCAGCCTCCCCCAGGGCGGTGAGCAGTTCTTC.

J is TRBJ1-5 and V is TRBV6-5, with D unresolved. This CDR3 has 15 residues. Deletions cut 6 bases from V and 3 bases from J, with 15 bases between. From germline, CDR1 is MNHEY and CDR2 SVGAGI. CDR3 in amino acids: CASRPQPRANQPQHF. The CDR3 DNA sequence: TGTGCCAGCAGACCTCAGCCCAGAGCCAATCAGCCCCAGCATTTT.

V usage is TRBV28 and J usage is TRBJ2-3, with unresolved D. This CDR3 comprises 15 residues. Trimming left V 3 bases short and J 6 bases short, with 16 bases between. Germline V gene lookup returns CDR1 MDHEN and CDR2 SYDVKM. The CDR3 nucleotides are TGTGCCAGCAGTTTTAGAAGGGTGGTAGGGGATACGCAGTATTTT. Amino acid sequence: CASSFRRVVGDTQYF.

The table lists this clone with a few counts. The V call is TRBV7-3, the J call TRBJ2-2; D not certain. There are 13 residues in the CDR3. V was pared by 3 bases and J by 7 bases, with 9 bases between. Germline V gene lookup returns CDR1 SGHTA and CDR2 FQGTGA. As DNA, the CDR3 is TGTGCCAGCAGCTTGGACGAATACGGGGAGCTGTTTTTT. This encodes CASSLDEYGELFF.

This clone was detected only once. The rearrangement joins TRBV6-6 to TRBJ2-1, with D unresolved. V shed 4 bases and J shed 5 bases, with 9 bases lying between them. Germline assignment: CDR1 MNHNY and CDR2 SVGAGI (reference sequence). This CDR3 has 13 residues. The CDR3 region is CASSLRDNNEQFF. In DNA, the CDR3 is TGTGCCAGCAGTTTGAGAGACAACAATGAGCAGTTCTTC.

V is TRBV2 and J is TRBJ1-1; D remains ambiguous. Trimming shortened V by 4 bases and J by 5 bases, and 5 bases separated the two germline ends. Germline lookup yields CDR1 SNHLY and CDR2 FYNNEI. CDR3 length: 11 residues. CDR3 region: CASSVHTEAFF. CDR3 sequence (DNA): TGTGCCAGCAGTGTCCATACTGAAGCTTTCTTT.

With regard to this clone: One base away lies a much larger clone, so this may be a sequencing read error. The J gene is TRBJ1-1, the V gene TRBV6-6, with D uncertain. The CDR3 runs to 13 residues. V dropped 2 bases and J dropped 1 base, with 5 bases sitting between them. Per the germline V gene, CDR1 is MNHNY and CDR2 is SVGAGI (reference sequence). The CDR3 DNA reads as TGTGCCAGCAGTTACGAGAGGAACACTGAAGCTTTCTTT. Translated, it gives CASSYERNTEAFF.

The rearrangement uses TRBV10-3 and TRBJ2-5, with 7 bases that match TRBD1. The DNA end is more similar to TRBJ2-7, so the J call may be wrong. The CDR3 loop spans 14 amino acids. CDR1 and CDR2 (germline): ENHRY, SYGVKD. The CDR3, as DNA: TGTGCCATCAGTGAGTCAATACAGGGGAACGAGCAGTACTTC. Its protein is CAISESIQGNEQYF.

V usage is TRBV2 and J usage is TRBJ2-1, with TRBD2 matching over 8 bases. Looked up from germline, CDR1 is SNHLY and CDR2 is FYNNEI. J lost 9 bases, V lost 2 bases, and 9 bases had no gene match. This CDR3 is 15 amino acids long. In nucleotides, the CDR3 is TGTGCCAGCAGTGAATGGGCGGGAGGCAGAATTGAGCAGTTCTTC. As protein: CASSEWAGGRIEQFF.

In this sample, this clone turned up once. J is TRBJ2-1 and V is TRBV6-1, with a tentative D call TRBD2 (6 bases). From germline, CDR1 is MNHNS and CDR2 SASEGT. The CDR3 is 13 residues long. Trimming removed 6 bases at V and 3 bases at J, with 9 bases between. This CDR3 reads CASRPTSYNEQFF. The CDR3 region has the DNA TGTGCCAGCAGGCCGACTAGCTACAATGAGCAGTTCTTC.

The chain employs TRBV12-5 and TRBJ2-1; TRBD2 matches at 11 bases. This CDR3 has 15 amino acids. Germline CDR1 and CDR2: LGHNT and FRNRAP. With V trimmed by 2 bases and J by 7 bases, 4 bases remained unmatched. DNA of the CDR3: TGTGCTAGTGGTTTGCTGGTAGCGGGAGGGAATGAGCAGTTCTTC. Amino acid sequence: CASGLLVAGGNEQFF.

On this clone: This may be a read error: a much more frequent sequence differs by one nucleotide. The DNA for the CDR3 is TGTGCCAGCAGCCCCCGCTCGGGTGAAAAACCGTTTTTT. Protein: CASSPRSGEKPFF. This rearrangement joins TRBV2 to TRBJ1-4; D is uncertain. Germline CDR1 is SNHLY and CDR2 is FYNNEI. The CDR3 is made up of 13 amino acids.

The V gene is TRBV7-2, the J gene TRBJ2-5, with TRBD2 matching 7 bases. Germline V gene sequence: CDR1 SGHTA, CDR2 FQGNSA. V gave up 5 bases and J gave up 4 bases; unmatched junction bases: 13. CDR3 size: 16 residues. The CDR3 loop is CASSQAVGGRSETQYF. In nucleotides, the CDR3 is TGTGCCAGCAGCCAGGCGGTGGGAGGGCGCTCAGAGACCCAGTACTTC.